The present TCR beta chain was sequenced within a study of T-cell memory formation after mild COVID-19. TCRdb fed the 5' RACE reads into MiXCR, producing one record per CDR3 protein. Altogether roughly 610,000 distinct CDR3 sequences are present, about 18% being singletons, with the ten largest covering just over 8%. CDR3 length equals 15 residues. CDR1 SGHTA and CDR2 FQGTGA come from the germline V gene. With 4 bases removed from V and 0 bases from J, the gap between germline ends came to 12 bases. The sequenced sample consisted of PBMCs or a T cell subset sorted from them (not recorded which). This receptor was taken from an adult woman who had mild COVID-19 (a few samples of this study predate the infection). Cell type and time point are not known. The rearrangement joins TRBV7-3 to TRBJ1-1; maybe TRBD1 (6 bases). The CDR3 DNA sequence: TGTGCCAGCAGCTCTCGGGGGGCCATGAACACTGAAGCTTTCTTT. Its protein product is CASSSRGAMNTEAFF.